These T cell receptor beta chains were read from a single sample in a study of control samples from healthy donors and cancer patients. Assay: immunoSEQ multiplex PCR; the TCRdb copy retains only in-frame clones and omits some. The sample includes approximately 50,000 clones, 85% to 95% seen only once; the top ten take roughly 2.3%. The sequencing input was blood. Receptors originate from a man aged 25 to 40 in good health. The CDR3 runs from the conserved cysteine through the conserved F or W. Each record gives: CDR3 length, J gene, V gene, CDR3 protein.

len: 16; j_gene: TRBJ2-3; v_gene: TRBV10-3; CDR3aa: CAISALSGRDTDTQYF
len: 14; j_gene: TRBJ2-2; v_gene: TRBV5-1; CDR3aa: CASSLEGWTGELFF
len: 20; j_gene: TRBJ2-1; v_gene: TRBV2; CDR3aa: CASSFLRDRESGSSYNEQFF
len: 14; j_gene: TRBJ2-7; v_gene: TRBV18; CDR3aa: CASSTDRGGGEQYF
len: 12; j_gene: TRBJ1-1; v_gene: TRBV13; CDR3aa: CASSLKLGEAFF
len: 11; j_gene: TRBJ1-2; v_gene: TRBV20-1; CDR3aa: CSASRVSGYTF
len: 16; j_gene: TRBJ1-2; v_gene: TRBV18; CDR3aa: CASSPSQGIMLYGYTF
len: 15; j_gene: TRBJ1-5; v_gene: TRBV5-1; CDR3aa: CASSLMGNSNQPQHF
len: 16; j_gene: TRBJ2-3; v_gene: TRBV18; CDR3aa: CASSPQGVEITDTQYF
len: 13; j_gene: TRBJ2-7; v_gene: TRBV4-2; CDR3aa: CASSLGHAYEQYF
len: 13; j_gene: TRBJ1-1; v_gene: TRBV6-5; CDR3aa: CASSFEWNTEAFF
len: 14; j_gene: TRBJ1-6; v_gene: TRBV19; CDR3aa: CASTFRTGDSPLHF
len: 18; j_gene: TRBJ2-2; v_gene: TRBV15; CDR3aa: CATSGGPSTAANTGELFF
len: 14; j_gene: TRBJ2-7; v_gene: TRBV11-2; CDR3aa: CASSLEGQPYEQYF
len: 15; j_gene: TRBJ1-6; v_gene: TRBV11-1; CDR3aa: CASSLTRNYNSPLHF
len: 15; j_gene: TRBJ2-7; v_gene: TRBV27; CDR3aa: CASSPRSGRTREQYF
len: 14; j_gene: TRBJ2-3; v_gene: TRBV10-1; CDR3aa: CASSGDGFTDTQYF
len: 13; j_gene: TRBJ2-1; v_gene: TRBV12-3/TRBV12-4; CDR3aa: CASRLASYNEQFF
len: 14; j_gene: TRBJ2-7; v_gene: TRBV28; CDR3aa: CASSLSSGGQFLYF
len: 13; j_gene: TRBJ2-2; v_gene: TRBV11-3; CDR3aa: CASSLESTGELFF
len: 12; j_gene: TRBJ2-1; v_gene: TRBV4-1; CDR3aa: CASSTRGNEQFF
len: 15; j_gene: TRBJ1-5; v_gene: TRBV30; CDR3aa: CAWSVGRRFNQPQHF
len: 16; j_gene: TRBJ2-7; v_gene: TRBV7-3; CDR3aa: CASSLGTSGRLYEQYF
len: 15; j_gene: TRBJ2-3; v_gene: TRBV6-5; CDR3aa: CASSYRGFGTDTQYF
len: 17; j_gene: TRBJ1-5; v_gene: TRBV20-1; CDR3aa: CSASADPGTGRDQPQHF
len: 15; j_gene: TRBJ2-2; v_gene: TRBV7-9; CDR3aa: CASSFGGKDTGELFF
len: 11; j_gene: TRBJ2-5; v_gene: TRBV20-1; CDR3aa: CSARDSYTQYF
len: 15; j_gene: TRBJ2-7; v_gene: TRBV5-1; CDR3aa: CASSYDDRPPYEQYF
len: 14; j_gene: TRBJ2-7; v_gene: TRBV7-9; CDR3aa: CASSSTGGPYEQYF
len: 13; j_gene: TRBJ1-4; v_gene: TRBV5-1; CDR3aa: CASSLGANEKLFF
len: 14; j_gene: TRBJ2-7; v_gene: TRBV5-1; CDR3aa: CASSLASGDYEQYF
len: 14; j_gene: TRBJ2-7; v_gene: TRBV5-4; CDR3aa: CASSTGTASYEQYF
len: 14; j_gene: TRBJ2-1; v_gene: TRBV27; CDR3aa: CASSPLADYNEQFF
len: 18; j_gene: TRBJ2-5; v_gene: TRBV28; CDR3aa: CASSLRGLAGVNKETQYF
len: 14; j_gene: TRBJ2-7; v_gene: TRBV5-5; CDR3aa: CASSFPPPGYEQYF
len: 14; j_gene: TRBJ2-5; v_gene: TRBV25-1; CDR3aa: CASSELGESETQYF
len: 11; j_gene: TRBJ2-3; v_gene: TRBV3-1/TRBV3-2; CDR3aa: CASSQIDTQYF
len: 13; j_gene: TRBJ2-5; v_gene: TRBV6-2/TRBV6-3; CDR3aa: CASSYSGRETQYF
len: 15; j_gene: TRBJ2-3; v_gene: TRBV5-4; CDR3aa: CASRQAGGVSDTQYF
len: 16; j_gene: TRBJ2-7; v_gene: TRBV24-1; CDR3aa: CATSDATPGGIYEQYF
len: 15; j_gene: TRBJ2-7; v_gene: TRBV12-5; CDR3aa: CASDSGGDTSYEQYF
len: 15; j_gene: TRBJ2-7; v_gene: TRBV5-3; CDR3aa: CARSLGLAGAYEQYF
len: 14; j_gene: TRBJ1-3; v_gene: TRBV3-1/TRBV3-2; CDR3aa: CASSSQGSGNTIYF
len: 10; j_gene: TRBJ1-2; v_gene: TRBV20-1; CDR3aa: CSAAGTGNTF
len: 14; j_gene: TRBJ2-3; v_gene: TRBV5-1; CDR3aa: CASPPELPLDTQYF
len: 13; j_gene: TRBJ2-7; v_gene: TRBV28; CDR3aa: CASSLDSSYEQYF
len: 15; j_gene: TRBJ2-1; v_gene: TRBV7-2; CDR3aa: CASSLRGGNYNEQFF